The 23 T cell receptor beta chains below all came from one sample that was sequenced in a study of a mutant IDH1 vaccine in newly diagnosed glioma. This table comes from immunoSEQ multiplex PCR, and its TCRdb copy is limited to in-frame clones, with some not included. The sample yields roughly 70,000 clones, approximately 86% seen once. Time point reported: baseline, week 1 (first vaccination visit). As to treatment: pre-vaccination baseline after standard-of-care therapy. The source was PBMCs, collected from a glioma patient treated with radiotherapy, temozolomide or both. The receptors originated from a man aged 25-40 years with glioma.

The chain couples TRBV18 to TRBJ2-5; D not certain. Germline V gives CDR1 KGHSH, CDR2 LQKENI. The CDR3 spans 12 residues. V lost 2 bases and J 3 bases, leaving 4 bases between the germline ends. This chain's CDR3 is CASSPIEETQYF. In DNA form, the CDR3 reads TGTGCCAGCTCACCAATAGAAGAGACCCAGTACTTC.

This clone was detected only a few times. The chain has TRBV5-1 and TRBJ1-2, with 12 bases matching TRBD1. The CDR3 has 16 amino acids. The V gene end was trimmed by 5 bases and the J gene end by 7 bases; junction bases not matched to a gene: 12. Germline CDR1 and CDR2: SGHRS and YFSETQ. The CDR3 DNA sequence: TGCGCCAGCAGGAGCCCCGGGACAGGGGGCGGCGTTGGCTACACCTTC. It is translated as CASRSPGTGGGVGYTF.

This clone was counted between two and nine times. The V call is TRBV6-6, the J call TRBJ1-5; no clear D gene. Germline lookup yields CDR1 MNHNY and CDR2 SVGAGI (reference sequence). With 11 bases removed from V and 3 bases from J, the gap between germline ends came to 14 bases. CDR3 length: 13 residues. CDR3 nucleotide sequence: TGTGCCGGTAATACAGAGTACAATCAGCCCCAGCATTTT. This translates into CAGNTEYNQPQHF.

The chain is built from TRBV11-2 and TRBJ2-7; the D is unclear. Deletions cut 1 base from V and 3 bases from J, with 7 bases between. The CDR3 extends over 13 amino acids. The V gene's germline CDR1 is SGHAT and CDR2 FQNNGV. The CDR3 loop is CASSLVEDYEQYF. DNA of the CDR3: TGTGCCAGCAGCTTAGTGGAAGACTACGAGCAGTACTTC. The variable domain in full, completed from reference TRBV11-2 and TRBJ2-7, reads EAGVAQSPRYKIIEKRQSVAFWCNPISGHATLYWYQQILGQGPKLLIQFQNNGVVDDSQLPKDRFSAERLKGVDSTLKIQPAKLEDSAVYLCASSLVEDYEQYFGPGTRLTVT.

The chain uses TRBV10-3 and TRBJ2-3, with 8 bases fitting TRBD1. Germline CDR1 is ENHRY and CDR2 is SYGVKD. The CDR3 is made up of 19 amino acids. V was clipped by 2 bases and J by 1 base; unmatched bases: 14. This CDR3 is CAISEVGTGSQGGTDTQYF. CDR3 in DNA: TGTGCCATCAGTGAGGTCGGGACAGGTAGCCAGGGGGGCACAGATACGCAGTATTTT.

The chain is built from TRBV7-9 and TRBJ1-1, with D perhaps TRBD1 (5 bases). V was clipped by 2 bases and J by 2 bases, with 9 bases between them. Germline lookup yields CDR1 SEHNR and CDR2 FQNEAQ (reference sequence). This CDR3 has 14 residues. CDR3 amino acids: CASSLQGANTEAFF. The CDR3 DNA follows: TGTGCCAGCAGCTTACAAGGGGCTAACACTGAAGCTTTCTTT.

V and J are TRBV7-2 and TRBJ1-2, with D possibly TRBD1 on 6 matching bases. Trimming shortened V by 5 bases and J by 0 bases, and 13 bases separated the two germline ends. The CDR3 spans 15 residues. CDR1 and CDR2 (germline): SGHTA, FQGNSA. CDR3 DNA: TGTGCCAGCAGCCTAGAAGGGGGAGCTAACTATGGCTACACCTTC. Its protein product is CASSLEGGANYGYTF. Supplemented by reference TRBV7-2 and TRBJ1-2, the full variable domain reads GAGVSQSPSNKVTEKGKDVELRCDPISGHTALYWYRQSLGQGLEFLIYFQGNSAPDKSGLPSDRFSAERTGGSVSTLTIQRTQQEDSAVYLCASSLEGGANYGYTFGSGTRLTVV.

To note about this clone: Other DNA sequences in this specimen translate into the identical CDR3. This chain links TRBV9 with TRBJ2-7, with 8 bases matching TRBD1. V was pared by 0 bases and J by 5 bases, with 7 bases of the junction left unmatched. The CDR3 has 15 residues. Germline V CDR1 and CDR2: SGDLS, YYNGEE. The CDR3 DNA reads TGTGCCAGCAGCGTAGAGGGGACAGGCGGGGACGAGCAGTACTTC. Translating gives CASSVEGTGGDEQYF.

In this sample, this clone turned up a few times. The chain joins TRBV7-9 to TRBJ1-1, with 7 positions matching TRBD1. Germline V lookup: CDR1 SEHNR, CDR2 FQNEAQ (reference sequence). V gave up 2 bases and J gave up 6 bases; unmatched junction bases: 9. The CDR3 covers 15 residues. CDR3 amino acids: CASSLIPRQGSEAFF. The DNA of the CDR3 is TGTGCCAGCAGCTTAATACCCCGACAGGGATCTGAAGCTTTCTTT.

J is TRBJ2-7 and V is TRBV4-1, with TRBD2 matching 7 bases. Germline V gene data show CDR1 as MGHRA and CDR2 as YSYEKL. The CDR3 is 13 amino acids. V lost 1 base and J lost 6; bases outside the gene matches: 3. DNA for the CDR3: TGCGCCAGCAGCCAAGTCGGGGGGAGCGAGCAGTACTTC. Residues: CASSQVGGSEQYF.

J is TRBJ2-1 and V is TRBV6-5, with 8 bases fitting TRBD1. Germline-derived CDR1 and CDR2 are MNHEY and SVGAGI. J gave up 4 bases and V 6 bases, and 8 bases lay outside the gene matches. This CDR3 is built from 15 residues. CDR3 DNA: TGTGCCAGCAGCCAGGACAGGGAGATATACAATGAGCAGTTCTTC. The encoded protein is CASSQDREIYNEQFF.

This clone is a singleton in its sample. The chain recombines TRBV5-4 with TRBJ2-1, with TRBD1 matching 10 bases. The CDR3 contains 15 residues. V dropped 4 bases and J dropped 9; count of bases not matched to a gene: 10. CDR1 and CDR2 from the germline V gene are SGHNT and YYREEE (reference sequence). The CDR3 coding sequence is TGTGCCAGCAGCGGGGGGGACAGGGGTTATGGTGAGCAGTTCTTC. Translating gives CASSGGDRGYGEQFF.

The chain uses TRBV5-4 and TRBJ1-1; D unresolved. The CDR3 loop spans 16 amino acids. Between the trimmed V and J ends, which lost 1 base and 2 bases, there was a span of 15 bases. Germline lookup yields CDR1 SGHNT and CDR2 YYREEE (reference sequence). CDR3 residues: CASSLTTRVSNTEAFF. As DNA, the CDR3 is TGTGCCAGCAGCTTGACAACCCGGGTGTCTAACACTGAAGCTTTCTTT.

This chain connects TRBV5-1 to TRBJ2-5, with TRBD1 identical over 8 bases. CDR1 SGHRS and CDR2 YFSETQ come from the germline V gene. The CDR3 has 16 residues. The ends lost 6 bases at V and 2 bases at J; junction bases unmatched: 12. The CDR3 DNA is TGCGCCAGCACCATCCTTCCGGACAGGGTTCAAGAGACCCAGTACTTC. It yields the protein CASTILPDRVQETQYF.

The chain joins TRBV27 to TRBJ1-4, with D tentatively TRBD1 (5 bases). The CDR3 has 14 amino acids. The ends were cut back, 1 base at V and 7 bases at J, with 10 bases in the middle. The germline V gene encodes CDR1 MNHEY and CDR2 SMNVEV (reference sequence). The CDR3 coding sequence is TGTGCCAGCAGTTTATTGCCAGGGAGTGAAAAACTGTTTTTT. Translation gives CASSLLPGSEKLFF.

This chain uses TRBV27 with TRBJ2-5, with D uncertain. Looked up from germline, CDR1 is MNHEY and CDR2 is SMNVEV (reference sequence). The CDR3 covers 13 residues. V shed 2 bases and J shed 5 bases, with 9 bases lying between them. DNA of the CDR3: TGTGCCAGCAGTTTAACCTCTATGGAGACCCAGTACTTC. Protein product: CASSLTSMETQYF.

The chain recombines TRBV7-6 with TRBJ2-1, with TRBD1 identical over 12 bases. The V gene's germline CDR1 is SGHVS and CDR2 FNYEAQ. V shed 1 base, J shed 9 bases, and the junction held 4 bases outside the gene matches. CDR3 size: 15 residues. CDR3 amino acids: CASSLGGTGGLEQFF. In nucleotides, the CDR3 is TGTGCCAGCAGCTTAGGAGGGACAGGGGGCCTTGAGCAGTTCTTC.

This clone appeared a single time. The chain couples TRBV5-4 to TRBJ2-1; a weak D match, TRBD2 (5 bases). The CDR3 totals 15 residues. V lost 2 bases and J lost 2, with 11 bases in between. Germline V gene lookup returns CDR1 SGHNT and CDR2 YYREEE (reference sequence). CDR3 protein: CASSFRGITYNEQFF. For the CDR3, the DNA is TGTGCCAGCAGCTTTCGAGGGATCACCTACAATGAGCAGTTCTTC.

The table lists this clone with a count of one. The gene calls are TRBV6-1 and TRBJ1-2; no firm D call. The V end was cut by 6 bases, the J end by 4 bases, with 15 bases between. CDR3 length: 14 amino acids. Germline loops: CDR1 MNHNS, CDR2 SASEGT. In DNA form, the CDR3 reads TGTGCCAGCAGACGACAAGGTTCGGGCTATGGCTACACCTTC. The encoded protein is CASRRQGSGYGYTF.

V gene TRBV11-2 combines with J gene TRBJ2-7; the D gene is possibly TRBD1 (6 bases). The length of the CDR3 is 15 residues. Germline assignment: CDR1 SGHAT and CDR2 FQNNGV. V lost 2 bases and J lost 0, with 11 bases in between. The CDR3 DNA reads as TGTGCCAGCAGCTTATGGACAGACAGCTCCTACGAGCAGTACTTC. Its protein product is CASSLWTDSSYEQYF.

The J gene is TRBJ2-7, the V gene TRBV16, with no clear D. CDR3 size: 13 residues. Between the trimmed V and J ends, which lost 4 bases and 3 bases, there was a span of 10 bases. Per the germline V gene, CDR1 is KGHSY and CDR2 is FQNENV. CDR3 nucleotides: TGTGCCAGCAGCCTACCCAGCCTCTACGAGCAGTACTTC. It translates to CASSLPSLYEQYF.

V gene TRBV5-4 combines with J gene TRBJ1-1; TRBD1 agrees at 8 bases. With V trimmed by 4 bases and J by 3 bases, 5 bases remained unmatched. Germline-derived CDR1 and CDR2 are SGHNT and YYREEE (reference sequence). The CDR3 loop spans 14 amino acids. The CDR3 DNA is TGTGCCAGCAGCGGCCCACAGGGGGACACTGAAGCTTTCTTT. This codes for CASSGPQGDTEAFF. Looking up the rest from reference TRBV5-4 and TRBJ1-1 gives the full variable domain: ETGVTQSPTHLIKTRGQQVTLRCSSQSGHNTVSWYQQALGQGPQFIFQYYREEENGRGNFPPRFSGLQFPNYSSELNVNALELDDSALYLCASSGPQGDTEAFFGQGTRLTVV.

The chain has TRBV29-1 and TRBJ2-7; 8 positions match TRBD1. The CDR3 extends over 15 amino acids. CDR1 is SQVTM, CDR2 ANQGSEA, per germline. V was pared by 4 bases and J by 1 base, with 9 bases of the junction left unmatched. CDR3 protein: CSVGTNDRGSYEQYF. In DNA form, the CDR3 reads TGCAGCGTTGGAACTAACGACAGGGGTTCCTACGAGCAGTACTTC.